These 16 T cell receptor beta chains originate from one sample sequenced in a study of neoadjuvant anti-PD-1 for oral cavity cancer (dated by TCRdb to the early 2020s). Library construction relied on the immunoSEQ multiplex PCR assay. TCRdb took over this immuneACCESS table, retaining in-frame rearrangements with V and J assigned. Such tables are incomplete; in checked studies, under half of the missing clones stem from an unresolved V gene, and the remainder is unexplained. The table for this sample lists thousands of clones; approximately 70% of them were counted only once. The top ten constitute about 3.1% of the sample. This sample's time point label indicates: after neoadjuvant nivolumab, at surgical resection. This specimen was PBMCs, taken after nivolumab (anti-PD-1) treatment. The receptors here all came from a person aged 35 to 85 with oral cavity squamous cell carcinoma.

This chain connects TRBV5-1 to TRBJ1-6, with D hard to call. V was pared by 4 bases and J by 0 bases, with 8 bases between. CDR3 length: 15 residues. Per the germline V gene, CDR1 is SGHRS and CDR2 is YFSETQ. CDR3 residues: CASSPSGSYNSPLHF. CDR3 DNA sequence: TGCGCCAGCAGCCCCTCGGGCTCCTATAATTCACCCCTCCACTTT. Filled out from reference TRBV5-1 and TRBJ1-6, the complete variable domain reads KAGVTQTPRYLIKTRGQQVTLSCSPISGHRSVSWYQQTPGQGLQFLFEYFSETQRNKGNFPGRFSGRQFSNSRSEMNVSTLELGDSALYLCASSPSGSYNSPLHFGNGTRLTVT.

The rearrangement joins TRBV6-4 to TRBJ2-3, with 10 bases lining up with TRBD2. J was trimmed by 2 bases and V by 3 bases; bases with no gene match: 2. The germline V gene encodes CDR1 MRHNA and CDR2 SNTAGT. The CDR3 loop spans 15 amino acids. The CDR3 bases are TGTGCCAGCAGTGAGCTAGCGGGGGCCACAGATACGCAGTATTTT. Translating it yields CASSELAGATDTQYF.

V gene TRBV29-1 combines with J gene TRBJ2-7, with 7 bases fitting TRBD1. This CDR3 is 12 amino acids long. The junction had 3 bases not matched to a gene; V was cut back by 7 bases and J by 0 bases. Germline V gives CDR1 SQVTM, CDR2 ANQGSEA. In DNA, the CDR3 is TGCAGCGCGTGGACAGGCTCCTACGAGCAGTACTTC. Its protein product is CSAWTGSYEQYF.

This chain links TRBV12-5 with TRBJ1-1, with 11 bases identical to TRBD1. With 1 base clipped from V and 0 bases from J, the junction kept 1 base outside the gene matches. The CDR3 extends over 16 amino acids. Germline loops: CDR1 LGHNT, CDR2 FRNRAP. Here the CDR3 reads CASGLGTGGMNTEAFF. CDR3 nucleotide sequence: TGTGCTAGTGGTTTGGGGACAGGGGGCATGAACACTGAAGCTTTCTTT.

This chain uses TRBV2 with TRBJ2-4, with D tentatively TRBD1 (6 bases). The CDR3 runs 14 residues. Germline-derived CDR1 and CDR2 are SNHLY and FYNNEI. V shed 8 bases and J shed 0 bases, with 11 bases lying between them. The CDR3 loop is CASQQGLAKNIQYF. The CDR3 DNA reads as TGTGCCAGCCAGCAGGGGCTAGCCAAAAACATTCAGTACTTC.

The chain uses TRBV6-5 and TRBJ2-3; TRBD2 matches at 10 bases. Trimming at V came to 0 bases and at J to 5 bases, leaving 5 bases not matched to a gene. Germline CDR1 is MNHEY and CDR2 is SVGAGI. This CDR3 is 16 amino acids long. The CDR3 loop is CASSYSSGGALDTQYF. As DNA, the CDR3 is TGTGCCAGCAGTTACTCCAGCGGGGGGGCCCTAGATACGCAGTATTTT.

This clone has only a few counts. This chain's CDR3 is CASSLNPNTEAFF. The CDR3, as DNA: TGTGCCAGCAGTCTGAACCCTAACACTGAAGCTTTCTTT. The gene calls are TRBV2 and TRBJ1-1; no clear D. V was pared by 5 bases and J by 2 bases, with 9 bases between. CDR3 length equals 13 residues. CDR1 is SNHLY and CDR2 is FYNNEI in the germline V gene. Full variable domain (remainder filled in from reference TRBV2 and TRBJ1-1): EPEVTQTPSHQVTQMGQEVILRCVPISNHLYFYWYRQILGQKVEFLVSFYNNEISEKSEIFDDQFSVERPDGSNFTLKIRSTKLEDSAMYFCASSLNPNTEAFFGQGTRLTVV.

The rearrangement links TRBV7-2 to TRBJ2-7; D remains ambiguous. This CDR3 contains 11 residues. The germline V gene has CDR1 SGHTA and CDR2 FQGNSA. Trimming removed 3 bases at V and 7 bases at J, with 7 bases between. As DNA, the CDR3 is TGTGCCAGCAGCTTCCTACAGGAGCAGTACTTC. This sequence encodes CASSFLQEQYF.

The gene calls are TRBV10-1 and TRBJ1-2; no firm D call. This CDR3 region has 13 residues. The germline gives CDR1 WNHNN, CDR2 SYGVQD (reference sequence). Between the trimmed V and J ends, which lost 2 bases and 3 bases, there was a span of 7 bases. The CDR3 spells CASSETADYGYTF. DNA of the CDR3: TGCGCCAGCAGTGAGACGGCTGACTATGGCTACACCTTC.

This CDR3 reads CASSVLADTDTQYF. The CDR3 region has the DNA TGTGCCAGCAGCGTGCTAGCTGACACAGATACGCAGTATTTT. The chain carries TRBV9 and TRBJ2-3, with a possible D match to TRBD2 (5 bases). Per the germline V gene, CDR1 is SGDLS and CDR2 is YYNGEE. V lost 2 bases and J lost 2, with 9 bases in between. This CDR3 is built from 14 residues. Variable domain in full (rest from reference TRBV9 and TRBJ2-3): DSGVTQTPKHLITATGQRVTLRCSPRSGDLSVYWYQQSLDQGLQFLIQYYNGEERAKGNILERFSAQQFPDLHSELNLSSLELGDSALYFCASSVLADTDTQYFGPGTRLTVL.

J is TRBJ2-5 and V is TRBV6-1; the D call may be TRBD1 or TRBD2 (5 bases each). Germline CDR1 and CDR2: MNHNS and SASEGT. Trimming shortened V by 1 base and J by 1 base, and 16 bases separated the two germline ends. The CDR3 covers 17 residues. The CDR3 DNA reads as TGTGCCAGCAGTGAAGGAATTGGCTCAGGGAGCCAAGAGACCCAGTACTTC. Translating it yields CASSEGIGSGSQETQYF.

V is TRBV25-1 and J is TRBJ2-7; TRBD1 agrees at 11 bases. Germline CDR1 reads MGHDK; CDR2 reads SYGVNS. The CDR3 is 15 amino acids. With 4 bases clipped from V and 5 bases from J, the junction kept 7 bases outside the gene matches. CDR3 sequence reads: CASSAFRTGGDEQYF. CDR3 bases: TGTGCCAGCAGTGCCTTTCGGACAGGGGGCGACGAGCAGTACTTC.

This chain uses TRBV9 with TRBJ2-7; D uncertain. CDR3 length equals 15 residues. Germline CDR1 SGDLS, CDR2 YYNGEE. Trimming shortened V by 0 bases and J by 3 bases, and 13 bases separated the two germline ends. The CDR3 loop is CASSVGNGGYYEQYF. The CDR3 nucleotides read TGTGCCAGCAGCGTAGGGAACGGCGGATACTACGAGCAGTACTTC. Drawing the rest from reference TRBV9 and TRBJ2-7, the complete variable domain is DSGVTQTPKHLITATGQRVTLRCSPRSGDLSVYWYQQSLDQGLQFLIQYYNGEERAKGNILERFSAQQFPDLHSELNLSSLELGDSALYFCASSVGNGGYYEQYFGPGTRLTVT.

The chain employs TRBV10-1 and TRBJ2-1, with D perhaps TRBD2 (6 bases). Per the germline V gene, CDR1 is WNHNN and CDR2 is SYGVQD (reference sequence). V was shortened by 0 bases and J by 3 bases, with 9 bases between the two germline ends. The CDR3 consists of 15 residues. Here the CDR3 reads CASSESRGGYNEQFF. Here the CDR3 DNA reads TGCGCCAGCAGTGAGTCACGGGGAGGCTACAATGAGCAGTTCTTC.

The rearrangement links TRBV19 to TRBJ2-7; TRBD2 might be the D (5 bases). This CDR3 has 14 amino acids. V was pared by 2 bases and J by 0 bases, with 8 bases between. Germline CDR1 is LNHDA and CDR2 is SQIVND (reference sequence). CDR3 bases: TGTGCCAGTAGTATAATTGGAGGCTCCTACGAGCAGTACTTC. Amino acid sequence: CASSIIGGSYEQYF.

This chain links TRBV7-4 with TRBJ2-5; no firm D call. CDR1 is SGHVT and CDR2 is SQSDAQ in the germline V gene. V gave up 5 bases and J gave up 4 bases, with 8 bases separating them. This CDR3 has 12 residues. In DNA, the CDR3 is TGTGCCAGCAGCACATTGGGAGAGACCCAGTACTTC. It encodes CASSTLGETQYF.